Reported below is one T cell receptor beta chain. The antigen is undetermined. The study drew donors from healthy Caucasian individuals in Russia aged roughly 6 to 95. This specimen comes from a study of blood T cells in healthy people across ages. The CDR3 is made up of 12 amino acids. Losses at the gene ends were 4 bases for V and 9 bases for J; bases not matched to a gene: 5. Germline V gene lookup returns CDR1 SEHNR and CDR2 FQNEAQ (reference sequence). Study-wide findings and caveats: Diversity estimates drawn from one million T cells were deemed underestimates. TCR beta diversity, measured per million T cells, fell in a roughly linear way with age.

Primers used in a second PCR of roughly 7 to 12 cycles were a sample-barcoded 5' primer and a J-beta primer mix. Through a template-switch adaptor with 12 random nucleotides, each cDNA molecule received a tag. TCRdb analysed the 5' RACE reads with MiXCR anew, one entry per CDR3 protein. This table holds 700,000 to 950,000 distinct CDR3 sequences, 58% found once. The sequence came from a man aged 30 to 39 in good health. The rearrangement links TRBV7-9 to TRBJ1-2, with 7 bases identical to TRBD1. Sequencing input: blood. CDR3 nucleotide sequence: TGTGCCAGCAGCTCCGAGGACAGGAGCTACACCTTC. It translates to CASSSEDRSYTF.